This TCR beta chain was retrieved from a study of blood T cell repertoires in COVID-19. Study in general: The United States, Italy and Spain supplied acute and convalescent COVID-19 samples. The analysed material was cDNA or gDNA that came from T cells, B-cell-depleted T cells, or PBMCs.

There are 13 residues in the CDR3. Between the trimmed V and J ends, which lost 1 base and 4 bases, there was a span of 7 bases. Under the authors' procedure: From reference gene primer amplification, estimates of nucleated cell counts were derived. Sequencing used immunoSEQ multiplex PCR; TCRdb keeps in-frame clones, though not all of them. V and J calls plus clone size are reproduced from that table; the DNA served to infer D and trimming. The sample comprises a few hundred thousand clones, nearly 85% of which are singletons, and roughly 8.6% rests with the top ten. V gene TRBV12-3 or TRBV12-4 combines with J gene TRBJ1-2; D call uncertain. The receptor's source is a human donor in a cohort sampled during active COVID-19. Sequenced: peripheral blood. The CDR3 loop is CASSLGQSYGYTF. The CDR3 DNA sequence: TGTGCCAGCAGTTTAGGGCAGTCCTATGGCTACACCTTC.